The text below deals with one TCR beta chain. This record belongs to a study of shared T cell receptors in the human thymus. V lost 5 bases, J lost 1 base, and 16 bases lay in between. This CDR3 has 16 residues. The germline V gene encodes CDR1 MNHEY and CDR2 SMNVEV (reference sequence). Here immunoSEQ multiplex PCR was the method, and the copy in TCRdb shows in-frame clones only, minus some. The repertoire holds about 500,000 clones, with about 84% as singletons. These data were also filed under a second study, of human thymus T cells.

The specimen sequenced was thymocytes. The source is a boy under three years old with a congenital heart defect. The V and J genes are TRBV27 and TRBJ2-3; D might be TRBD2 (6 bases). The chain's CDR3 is CASSPSGGQGTDTQYF. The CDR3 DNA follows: TGTGCCAGCAGTCCATCAGGAGGGCAGGGCACAGATACGCAGTATTTT.